This entry lists 6 T cell receptor beta chains sequenced from one sample in a study of immune evolution from preneoplasia to lung adenocarcinoma. The data were produced by immunoSEQ multiplex PCR, yet TCRdb's version contains in-frame clones alone and is incomplete. The sample holds just over 6,000 clones, roughly 85% seen once. Sequenced: FFPE minimally invasive lung adenocarcinoma tissue. The receptors come from a person over 45 with lung adenocarcinoma.

The V call is TRBV15, the J call TRBJ2-3; no reliable D call. V lost 0 bases, J lost 2 bases, and 9 bases lay in between. CDR1 is LNHNV, CDR2 YYDKDF, per germline (reference sequence). The CDR3 runs 15 residues. The CDR3 coding sequence is TGTGCCACCAGCAGAGATTGGCAGGACACAGATACGCAGTATTTT. As protein: CATSRDWQDTDTQYF.

As for this clone: In the same sample, other DNA sequences code for this CDR3. The chain employs TRBV18 and TRBJ2-7; D might be TRBD1 (6 bases). The V gene's germline CDR1 is KGHSH and CDR2 LQKENI. V was clipped by 3 bases and J by 7 bases, with 13 bases between them. The CDR3 covers 13 residues. CDR3 sequence: CASSPRTVSEQYF. The CDR3 nucleotides read TGTGCCAGCTCACCGAGGACAGTATCTGAGCAGTACTTC.

V usage is TRBV12-2 and J usage is TRBJ1-3; the D call of TRBD1 is as the table states it, not checked on the DNA. TRBV12-2 is flagged as a pseudogene. The CDR3 is 15 residues long. Written as DNA, the CDR3 is TGTGCAAGTCGCGGGGACAGAAATTCTGGAAACACCATATATTTT. Amino acid sequence: CASRGDRNSGNTIYF.

This clone occurred a few times. V usage is TRBV11-2 and J usage is TRBJ2-1; D tentatively reads TRBD1 or TRBD2 (5 bases each). The CDR3 has 15 residues. Per the germline V gene, CDR1 is SGHAT and CDR2 is FQNNGV. V was cut by 1 base and J by 10 bases, with 17 bases left in between. Written as DNA, the CDR3 is TGTGCCAGCAGCTTAGGTACCGGAGGCCAGGGCGAGCAGTTCTTC. Its translation is CASSLGTGGQGEQFF.

The V gene is TRBV19, the J gene TRBJ1-6; TRBD1 matches 9 bases. V was pared by 6 bases and J by 0 bases, with 0 bases of the junction left unmatched. Germline values: CDR1 LNHDA, CDR2 SQIVND (reference sequence). CDR3 length: 15 residues. This CDR3 is CASRDRGSYNSPLHF. DNA of the CDR3: TGTGCCAGTAGGGACAGGGGCTCCTATAATTCACCCCTCCACTTT. Full variable domain (remainder filled in from reference TRBV19 and TRBJ1-6): DGGITQSPKYLFRKEGQNVTLSCEQNLNHDAMYWYRQDPGQGLRLIYYSQIVNDFQKGDIAEGYSVSREKKESFPLTVTSAQKNPTAFYLCASRDRGSYNSPLHFGNGTRLTVT.

The chain employs TRBV9 and TRBJ2-1, with D perhaps matching TRBD1 or TRBD2 (6 bases each). Germline V gene data show CDR1 as SGDLS and CDR2 as YYNGEE. V was pared by 0 bases and J by 5 bases, with 15 bases between. The CDR3 spans 16 residues. CDR3 sequence reads: CASSVGWTGDNNEQFF. For the CDR3, the DNA is TGTGCCAGCAGCGTAGGGTGGACGGGGGACAACAATGAGCAGTTCTTC.